Below, 27 T cell receptor beta chains from the same sample are listed, as sequenced in a study of Ad26.COV2.S vaccination and SARS-CoV-2 variants. Treatment noted: 15 to 20 received Ad26.COV2.S at low or high dose, single or two shots; roughly five received placebo; per-sample allocation not given. Sampling took place 63 days after the first vaccine or placebo injection. Repertoires were generated with immunoSEQ multiplex PCR, while TCRdb's copy carries only in-frame clones and drops some. The sample gives about 680,000 clones, roughly 90% of which show up once; around 1.5% is in the top ten. Sequences were derived from peripheral blood, sampled in a trial of Ad26.COV2.S vaccine versus placebo. The receptors here all came from a person aged 18-60 years who received the Ad26.COV2.S COVID-19 vaccine or a placebo.

The rearrangement joins TRBV29-1 to TRBJ2-3, with 9 bases that match TRBD2. V trimming: 1 base; J trimming: 4 bases; junction bases outside the gene matches: 6. The CDR3 contains 15 residues. The germline gives CDR1 SQVTM, CDR2 ANQGSEA. For the CDR3, the DNA is TGCAGCGTTGAAGCATTAGCGGGGGCCGCAGATACGCAGTATTTT. It encodes CSVEALAGAADTQYF.

J is TRBJ2-2 and V is TRBV5-1; 8 bases are shared with TRBD1. The V segment lost 6 bases and the J segment 3 bases; nucleotides outside the gene matches: 10. This CDR3 spans 16 amino acids. Germline V gives CDR1 SGHRS, CDR2 YFSETQ. The CDR3, as DNA: TGCGCCAGCACCACTTCCGGGACAGGCGACACCGGGGAGCTGTTTTTT. It yields the protein CASTTSGTGDTGELFF.

This chain joins TRBV13 and TRBJ2-2; D may match TRBD1 or TRBD2 (5 bases each). V was pared by 7 bases and J by 6 bases, with 21 bases between. The CDR3 loop spans 16 amino acids. The V gene's germline CDR1 is PRHDT and CDR2 FYEKMQ (reference sequence). The CDR3 DNA reads as TGTGCCAGCAAAACCCGATACGGGGCTAAGCCCGGGGAGCTGTTTTTT. The encoded protein is CASKTRYGAKPGELFF.

The chain links TRBV4-2 to TRBJ2-1, with 8 bases that match TRBD2. CDR3 size: 17 residues. Trimming took 0 bases from V and 3 from J; bases not matched to a gene: 7. Germline V CDR1 and CDR2: LGHNA, YNFKEQ. The CDR3 protein is CASSQEVSGGLYNEQFF. CDR3 nucleotide sequence: TGTGCCAGCAGCCAAGAAGTAAGCGGGGGCCTCTACAATGAGCAGTTCTTC.

This clone was counted only a few times. The chain is built from TRBV7-3 and TRBJ2-3; D is unresolved. V lost 3 bases and J lost 1, with 8 bases in between. The CDR3 spans 14 residues. Germline V gives CDR1 SGHTA, CDR2 FQGTGA. The CDR3: CASSFGEGTDTQYF. DNA for the CDR3: TGTGCCAGCAGCTTCGGAGAGGGCACAGATACGCAGTATTTT.

This sequence joins TRBV7-9 and TRBJ1-4; D uncertain. V shed 5 bases and J shed 6 bases, with 10 bases lying between them. The germline CDR1 and CDR2 sequences are SEHNR and FQNEAQ (reference sequence). This CDR3 has 13 amino acids. DNA for the CDR3: TGTGCCAGCAGCCTGCAGGAATATGAAAAACTGTTTTTT. It translates to CASSLQEYEKLFF.

This chain uses TRBV12-5 with TRBJ2-1; possibly TRBD1 or TRBD2 for D (5 bases each). Trimming shortened V by 8 bases and J by 0 bases, and 11 bases separated the two germline ends. This CDR3 is 14 amino acids long. Germline assignment: CDR1 LGHNT and CDR2 FRNRAP. The CDR3 region is CASRGPSSYNEQFF. CDR3 nucleotide sequence: TGTGCTAGTCGGGGCCCTAGCTCCTACAATGAGCAGTTCTTC.

The chain couples TRBV4-3 to TRBJ1-2, with D possibly being TRBD1 (5 bases). Germline lookup yields CDR1 LGHNA and CDR2 YSLEER. There are 15 residues in the CDR3. V shed 3 bases and J shed 4 bases, with 15 bases lying between them. The CDR3 DNA reads TGCGCCAGCAGCCAGTCGGAGGGGTCGCTCTATGGCTACACCTTC. It is translated as CASSQSEGSLYGYTF.

The chain links TRBV29-1 to TRBJ2-3; D unclear. Trimming shortened V by 0 bases and J by 0 bases, and 13 bases separated the two germline ends. The CDR3 sequence is 16 residues long. Germline assignment: CDR1 SQVTM and CDR2 ANQGSEA. CDR3 in DNA: TGCAGCGTTGAAGATCGGGCAGAAATGAGCACAGATACGCAGTATTTT. Translation gives CSVEDRAEMSTDTQYF.

This clone was detected once. V and J are TRBV5-1 and TRBJ2-7; 8 nucleotides agree with TRBD1. V lost 0 bases, J lost 3 bases, and 2 bases stayed unmatched. The CDR3 totals 14 residues. Germline V gene data show CDR1 as SGHRS and CDR2 as YFSETQ. In DNA form, the CDR3 reads TGCGCCAGCAGCTTGGGGACAGGGTACTACGAGCAGTACTTC. Translating gives CASSLGTGYYEQYF.

This clone has only a few counts. The chain carries TRBV19 and TRBJ1-5; a weak D match, TRBD1 (5 bases). Trimming stripped 5 bases from V and 8 bases from J, with 16 bases between. Germline V gene sequence: CDR1 LNHDA, CDR2 SQIVND (reference sequence). The CDR3 runs to 14 residues. Here the CDR3 DNA reads TGTGCCAGTAGTTCAGGGACTCATGCGAAGCCCCAGCATTTT. Translated: CASSSGTHAKPQHF.

The rearrangement links TRBV3-1 (or the pseudogene TRBV3-2) to TRBJ1-1; D not certain. V dropped 5 bases and J dropped 1 base, with 17 bases sitting between them. Germline CDR1 reads LGHDT; CDR2 reads YNNKEL (reference sequence). CDR3 size: 16 residues. The CDR3 DNA follows: TGTGCCAGCAGCAAAAGAATCGTGGTCGAGAACACTGAAGCTTTCTTT. Translated, it gives CASSKRIVVENTEAFF.

This chain connects TRBV30 to TRBJ2-3, with a tentative D call TRBD2 (5 bases). The V and J ends lost 4 bases and 2 bases respectively, with 7 bases between them. The CDR3 is made up of 12 amino acids. Germline CDR1 GTSNPN, CDR2 SVGIG (reference sequence). CDR3 DNA sequence: TGTGCCTGGAACGGGGTCACAGATACGCAGTATTTT. Translating it yields CAWNGVTDTQYF.

The genes are TRBV5-4 and TRBJ2-5; no reliable D call. Looked up from germline, CDR1 is SGHNT and CDR2 is YYREEE (reference sequence). There are 13 residues in the CDR3. V lost 0 bases and J lost 1, with 4 bases in between. The CDR3 region has the DNA TGTGCCAGCAGCTTGGCCTTCCAAGAGACCCAGTACTTC. As protein: CASSLAFQETQYF.

The V and J genes are TRBV19 and TRBJ2-1, with 11 bases that match TRBD2. J gave up 8 bases and V 4 bases, and 13 bases lay outside the gene matches. Germline CDR1 and CDR2: LNHDA and SQIVND (reference sequence). CDR3 length: 17 amino acids. The CDR3 is CASSKASGGSWLDEQFF. The CDR3 DNA reads TGTGCCAGTAGTAAGGCTAGCGGGGGGTCATGGTTAGATGAGCAGTTCTTC.

This chain connects TRBV30 to TRBJ1-4, with D possibly being TRBD1 (6 bases). The germline V and J ends were trimmed by 3 bases and 5 bases, with 13 bases remaining between them. CDR1 and CDR2 from the germline V gene are GTSNPN and SVGIG (reference sequence). This CDR3 comprises 14 residues. Written as DNA, the CDR3 is TGTGCCTGGAGGGCGGGGGGCGTCAATGAAAAACTGTTTTTT. It translates to CAWRAGGVNEKLFF.

V and J are TRBV7-9 and TRBJ2-7; D not resolved. Germline CDR1 reads SEHNR; CDR2 reads FQNEAQ (reference sequence). V lost 10 bases, J lost 0 bases, and 13 bases lay in between. The CDR3 is 13 residues long. The CDR3 here is CATEEVSSYEQYF. The CDR3 DNA reads TGTGCCACCGAGGAAGTTAGCTCCTACGAGCAGTACTTC.

In DNA form, the CDR3 reads TGTGCCTGGAACATTCGGGGGGCGAACACTGAAGCTTTCTTT. This gives the protein CAWNIRGANTEAFF. The chain combines TRBV30 with TRBJ1-1; D possibly corresponds to TRBD1 (6 bases). The germline gives CDR1 GTSNPN, CDR2 SVGIG (reference sequence). Trimming shortened V by 4 bases and J by 1 base, and 13 bases separated the two germline ends. The CDR3 contains 14 residues.

The rearrangement uses TRBV5-4 and TRBJ1-3; 8 bases agree with TRBD1. Per the germline V gene, CDR1 is SGHNT and CDR2 is YYREEE (reference sequence). The CDR3 totals 15 residues. V trimming: 2 bases; J trimming: 2 bases; junction bases outside the gene matches: 3. CDR3 amino acids: CASSFQGAPGNTIYF. The CDR3 DNA follows: TGTGCCAGCAGCTTTCAGGGGGCACCTGGAAACACCATATATTTT.

On this clone itself: Other nucleotide sequences in the sample specify the same CDR3. The V call is TRBV19, the J call TRBJ2-3; the D is unclear. Germline values: CDR1 LNHDA, CDR2 SQIVND (reference sequence). V was shortened by 3 bases and J by 1 base, with 5 bases between the two germline ends. The length of the CDR3 is 13 residues. DNA for the CDR3: TGTGCCAGTAGTATCCTGGGCACAGATACGCAGTATTTT. It is translated as CASSILGTDTQYF.

The rearrangement joins TRBV24-1 to TRBJ2-3; TRBD2 agrees at 10 bases. The CDR3 sequence is 20 residues long. With V trimmed by 3 bases and J by 2 bases, 16 bases remained unmatched. Germline V gene data show CDR1 as KGHDR and CDR2 as SFDVKD. The CDR3 is CATSDLGRGPSGSSTDTQYF. The CDR3 coding sequence is TGTGCCACCAGTGATCTGGGCAGGGGGCCTAGCGGGAGTTCCACAGATACGCAGTATTTT.

A few counts support this clone. The J gene is TRBJ1-1, the V gene TRBV6-5; TRBD1 matches 7 bases. Germline lookup yields CDR1 MNHEY and CDR2 SVGAGI. The length of the CDR3 is 13 residues. V dropped 9 bases and J dropped 4; count of bases not matched to a gene: 8. The CDR3 DNA reads TGTGCCAGTGGGAACAGGGGTGGCACTGAAGCTTTCTTT. It encodes CASGNRGGTEAFF.

The gene calls are TRBV27 and TRBJ2-7; TRBD2 matches at 12 bases. J gave up 5 bases and V 5 bases, and 4 bases lay outside the gene matches. Germline loops: CDR1 MNHEY, CDR2 SMNVEV (reference sequence). The CDR3 loop spans 14 amino acids. CDR3 in amino acids: CASSASGRADEQYF. The CDR3 nucleotides are TGTGCCAGCAGTGCTAGCGGGAGGGCCGACGAGCAGTACTTC.

The chain couples TRBV6-2 or TRBV6-3 to TRBJ1-2; D perhaps matches TRBD1 (6 bases). CDR3 length equals 14 residues. CDR1 and CDR2 (germline): MNHEY, SVGEGT. V was trimmed by 5 bases and J by 5 bases, leaving 15 bases between them. CDR3 in amino acids: CASSTQGRRYGYTF. CDR3 coding DNA: TGTGCCAGCAGTACACAGGGTCGGCGGTATGGCTACACCTTC.

V is TRBV2 and J is TRBJ2-7, with D possibly being TRBD2 (5 bases). V was shortened by 2 bases and J by 3 bases, with 8 bases between the two germline ends. CDR3 length: 13 residues. CDR1 SNHLY and CDR2 FYNNEI come from the germline V gene. CDR3 protein: CASSEFGVYEQYF. DNA for the CDR3: TGTGCCAGCAGTGAATTCGGGGTCTACGAGCAGTACTTC.

The gene calls are TRBV5-4 and TRBJ1-4, with D tentatively TRBD1 (5 bases). The CDR3 consists of 16 residues. The germline V gene has CDR1 SGHNT and CDR2 YYREEE (reference sequence). Trimming shortened V by 1 base and J by 4 bases, and 14 bases separated the two germline ends. The chain's CDR3 is CASSLKQGTDNEKLFF. The CDR3 DNA reads TGTGCCAGCAGCTTGAAGCAAGGGACGGATAATGAAAAACTGTTTTTT.

The chain combines TRBV5-1 with TRBJ1-1, with D tentatively TRBD1 (6 bases). The CDR3 covers 13 residues. V was cut by 4 bases and J by 4 bases, with 11 bases left in between. The V gene's germline CDR1 is SGHRS and CDR2 YFSETQ. CDR3 residues: CASSPRGSTEAFF. CDR3 coding DNA: TGCGCCAGCAGCCCCAGGGGCTCCACTGAAGCTTTCTTT. The variable domain in full, completed from reference TRBV5-1 and TRBJ1-1, reads KAGVTQTPRYLIKTRGQQVTLSCSPISGHRSVSWYQQTPGQGLQFLFEYFSETQRNKGNFPGRFSGRQFSNSRSEMNVSTLELGDSALYLCASSPRGSTEAFFGQGTRLTVV.